This entry concerns a single T cell receptor beta chain. The antigen is not known. Germline trimming cut 4 bases from V and 6 bases from J; bases unmatched to any gene: 15. Germline V lookup: CDR1 SGHRS, CDR2 YFSETQ. The length of the CDR3 is 16 residues. This sample was included in a study of CD8+ T cells in alopecia areata. Extracted from the samples, RNA was reverse transcribed into cDNA to serve as the sequencing template. Libraries were prepared by immunoSEQ multiplex PCR; TCRdb keeps only in-frame clonotypes and omits some of them. This sample has about 210,000 clones, with around 65% found just once. Points from the study as a whole: Amid tofacitinib therapy, many expanded lesional clones stayed present in scalp and blood. Compared with mice, patients displayed less clear TCR sharing, possibly for HLA-related reasons.

Indicated treatment: oral pan-JAK inhibitor, 5-10 mg twice daily. From alopecia areata patients, lesional scalp punch biopsies and peripheral blood were collected. The sequencing here drew on CD4+ T cells sorted from blood, taken around week 44, from a patient treated with tofacitinib. The J gene is TRBJ1-2, the V gene TRBV5-1; TRBD1 aligns across 7 bases. The source of this sequence is a human donor with alopecia areata. CDR3 coding DNA: TGCGCCAGCAGCCACGCTCAGGGGAGGGGGCTGGATGGCTACACCTTC. Translation gives CASSHAQGRGLDGYTF.